This passage covers 22 T cell receptor beta chains from one sample sequenced in a study of blood T cell repertoires in COVID-19. The method was immunoSEQ multiplex PCR; TCRdb's version includes in-frame clones alone and lacks a portion of them. The data contain about 74,000 clones, around three quarters of them singletons. Sequenced material: peripheral blood. The receptor source for this set is a human donor in a cohort sampled during active COVID-19.

This chain connects TRBV6-5 to TRBJ2-7; TRBD1 matches 10 bases. J gave up 3 bases and V 2 bases, and 1 base lay outside the gene matches. CDR3 length: 14 amino acids. The V gene's germline CDR1 is MNHEY and CDR2 SVGAGI. The CDR3 DNA reads TGTGCCAGCAGTTACCGGGACAGGGGCTACGAGCAGTACTTC. This codes for CASSYRDRGYEQYF.

The chain recombines TRBV27 with TRBJ1-4; D might be TRBD1 (6 bases). There are 16 residues in the CDR3. The germline CDR1 and CDR2 sequences are MNHEY and SMNVEV (reference sequence). Trimming cost V 6 bases and J 4 bases, with 18 bases left between them. CDR3 DNA sequence: TGTGCCAGCAGGAGTACCAGGGGATCTCATAATGAAAAACTGTTTTTT. Protein sequence: CASRSTRGSHNEKLFF.

This chain links TRBV2 with TRBJ2-7; D might be TRBD2 (5 bases). Germline CDR1 and CDR2: SNHLY and FYNNEI. The CDR3 has 17 amino acids. Trimming cost V 6 bases and J 0 bases, with 21 bases left between them. The CDR3, as DNA: TGTGCCAGCAGGCCACACGGGGTTACGGCGAGCTCCTACGAGCAGTACTTC. It yields the protein CASRPHGVTASSYEQYF. Full variable domain (missing parts from reference TRBV2 and TRBJ2-7): EPEVTQTPSHQVTQMGQEVILRCVPISNHLYFYWYRQILGQKVEFLVSFYNNEISEKSEIFDDQFSVERPDGSNFTLKIRSTKLEDSAMYFCASRPHGVTASSYEQYFGPGTRLTVT.

The chain employs TRBV7-8 and TRBJ2-7; TRBD1 is a possible D gene (7 bases). CDR3 length equals 15 residues. V was trimmed by 4 bases and J by 5 bases, leaving 18 bases between them. Germline CDR1 SGHVS, CDR2 FQNEAQ. CDR3 DNA: TGTGCCAGCAGCTCAGAACAGGGGACTTTTCACGAGCAGTACTTC. It specifies CASSSEQGTFHEQYF.

This chain links TRBV18 with TRBJ2-5, with 7 bases fitting TRBD2. Germline V gives CDR1 KGHSH, CDR2 LQKENI. The CDR3 is made up of 15 amino acids. V lost 0 bases to trimming and J lost 5 bases; unmatched junction nucleotides: 6. This CDR3 reads CASSPPEYGGETQYF. The CDR3 bases are TGTGCCAGCTCACCACCGGAGTACGGGGGGGAGACCCAGTACTTC.

The chain is built from TRBV10-1 and TRBJ2-3; 11 nucleotides match TRBD2. This CDR3 spans 16 amino acids. The V gene's germline CDR1 is WNHNN and CDR2 SYGVQD (reference sequence). The trim removed 6 bases at V and 2 bases at J, leaving 7 bases unmatched. In DNA form, the CDR3 reads TGCGCCAGCAGCGAAGGACTAGCGGGCGACACAGATACGCAGTATTTT. As protein: CASSEGLAGDTDTQYF.

The chain combines TRBV27 with TRBJ1-1, with TRBD1 identical over 9 bases. After removal of 6 bases from V and 4 bases from J, the junction contained 3 bases not matched to a gene. CDR1 is MNHEY and CDR2 is SMNVEV in the germline V gene (reference sequence). This CDR3 has 13 amino acids. CDR3 in DNA: TGTGCCAGCAGGCCGACAGGGGGCACTGAAGCTTTCTTT. Its translation is CASRPTGGTEAFF.

The rearrangement links TRBV20-1 to TRBJ1-2; possibly TRBD1 for D (5 bases). Germline CDR1 and CDR2: DFQATT and SNEGSKA (reference sequence). The ends were cut back, 5 bases at V and 13 bases at J, with 14 bases in the middle. This CDR3 contains 10 residues. CDR3 in amino acids: CSAQTGVTTF. The CDR3 coding sequence is TGCAGTGCTCAAACGGGGGTTACCACCTTC.

CDR3: CASSEPGQLNEKLFF. The CDR3, as DNA: TGTGCCAGCAGCGAACCGGGACAATTGAATGAAAAACTGTTTTTT. The chain couples TRBV13 to TRBJ1-4; a possible D gene is TRBD1 (6 bases). CDR3 length: 15 residues. The germline V gene encodes CDR1 PRHDT and CDR2 FYEKMQ (reference sequence). The V end was cut by 5 bases, the J end by 5 bases, with 15 bases between.

Only a few counts were recorded for this clone. This chain connects TRBV25-1 to TRBJ2-1; D may be TRBD2 (5 bases). This CDR3 has 15 residues. The V gene lost 5 bases and the J gene lost 3 bases, with 14 bases spanning the gap. Germline CDR1 reads MGHDK; CDR2 reads SYGVNS. CDR3 sequence (DNA): TGTGCCAGCAGTAGGGAGACACCCGGCTACAATGAGCAGTTCTTC. Translated: CASSRETPGYNEQFF. Based on the CDR3 plus reference TRBV25-1 and TRBJ2-1, the full variable domain is EADIYQTPRYLVIGTGKKITLECSQTMGHDKMYWYQQDPGMELHLIHYSYGVNSTEKGDLSSESTVSRIRTEHFPLTLESARPSHTSQYLCASSRETPGYNEQFFGPGTRLTVL.

The J gene is TRBJ2-7, the V gene TRBV9; 10 nucleotides match TRBD2. V shed 0 bases and J 4 bases; nucleotides not matched to a gene: 4. This CDR3 is 15 amino acids long. Per germline, CDR1 SGDLS and CDR2 YYNGEE. The CDR3 sequence is CASSVESSGRYEQYF. The CDR3 DNA sequence: TGTGCCAGCAGCGTAGAATCTAGCGGGAGATACGAGCAGTACTTC.

This clone was picked up one time. This chain uses TRBV18 with TRBJ1-3; weak D call: TRBD1 (5 bases). Germline V gene data show CDR1 as KGHSH and CDR2 as LQKENI. CDR3 length: 16 residues. The ends were cut back, 4 bases at V and 0 bases at J, with 13 bases in the middle. Here the CDR3 DNA reads TGTGCCAGCTCACTCACGGGGGACTTCTCTGGAAACACCATATATTTT. This gives the protein CASSLTGDFSGNTIYF.

V gene TRBV6-5 combines with J gene TRBJ2-4, with 8 bases aligning to TRBD2. Germline V gene sequence: CDR1 MNHEY, CDR2 SVGAGI. Unmatched junction bases numbered 11, after V lost 5 bases and J lost 5 bases. The CDR3 has 16 residues. CDR3 loop: CASSHLAGSDQNIQYF. The CDR3 nucleotides are TGTGCCAGCAGTCACTTAGCGGGATCGGACCAAAACATTCAGTACTTC.

This sequence joins TRBV29-1 and TRBJ1-2; D remains unclear. Looked up from germline, CDR1 is SQVTM and CDR2 is ANQGSEA. V shed 6 bases and J shed 8 bases, with 7 bases lying between them. CDR3 length: 9 residues. The CDR3 is CSVTEGYTF. In nucleotides, the CDR3 is TGCAGCGTCACGGAGGGCTACACCTTC.

The chain couples TRBV11-2 to TRBJ2-7, with a tentative D call TRBD2 (6 bases). The CDR3 loop spans 14 amino acids. Trimming removed 0 bases from V and 4 bases from J, with 10 bases in between. Germline CDR1 reads SGHAT; CDR2 reads FQNNGV. CDR3 coding DNA: TGTGCCAGCAGCTTAGACCCCCGGGAGTACGAGCAGTACTTC. This encodes CASSLDPREYEQYF.

The rearrangement joins TRBV28 to TRBJ1-2, with 7 bases identical to TRBD1. The CDR3 is 15 amino acids. With 5 bases clipped from V and 5 bases from J, the junction kept 11 bases outside the gene matches. CDR1 is MDHEN, CDR2 SYDVKM, per germline. The CDR3 is CASSPSGTAEYGYTF. CDR3 nucleotide sequence: TGTGCCAGCAGTCCATCCGGGACAGCAGAGTATGGCTACACCTTC.

The V gene is TRBV25-1, the J gene TRBJ2-5, with 11 bases matching TRBD2. Germline V gene lookup returns CDR1 MGHDK and CDR2 SYGVNS. The CDR3 totals 16 residues. Losses at the gene ends were 5 bases for V and 5 bases for J; bases not matched to a gene: 10. The CDR3 protein is CASSRLAGNNRETQYF. CDR3 sequence (DNA): TGTGCCAGCAGTCGACTAGCGGGAAACAATAGGGAGACCCAGTACTTC.

V is TRBV28 and J is TRBJ2-7, with 7 nucleotides matching TRBD1. CDR1 is MDHEN and CDR2 is SYDVKM in the germline V gene. V lost 6 bases to trimming and J lost 2 bases; unmatched junction nucleotides: 10. This CDR3 is 15 amino acids long. The CDR3 DNA reads TGTGCCAGCAGGATAATAACAGGGGTGGCCTACGAGCAGTACTTC. This encodes CASRIITGVAYEQYF.

The chain uses TRBV7-2 and TRBJ2-7; 10 nucleotides agree with TRBD2. The CDR3 spans 14 residues. Germline V gene data show CDR1 as SGHTA and CDR2 as FQGNSA. V was clipped by 6 bases and J by 2 bases; unmatched bases: 4. CDR3 DNA: TGTGCCAGCAGTTCCGGGACTAGCGCCTACGAGCAGTACTTC. Translated: CASSSGTSAYEQYF.

V is TRBV30 and J is TRBJ2-6; D is unclear. The CDR3 has 13 amino acids. V was pared by 7 bases and J by 1 base, with 8 bases between. Germline V lookup: CDR1 GTSNPN, CDR2 SVGIG (reference sequence). CDR3: CASGRSGANVLTF. The CDR3 nucleotides are TGTGCCTCGGGCAGATCTGGGGCCAACGTCCTGACTTTC.

The J gene is TRBJ2-1, the V gene TRBV5-8; 10 nucleotides match TRBD2. CDR1 is SGHTS, CDR2 YDEGEE, per germline. J lost 1 base, V lost 3 bases, and 7 bases had no gene match. There are 17 residues in the CDR3. CDR3 amino acids: CASSSRLAGGSYNEQFF. In nucleotides, the CDR3 is TGTGCCAGCAGCTCGCGATTAGCGGGAGGATCCTACAATGAGCAGTTCTTC. The full variable domain, with the rest looked up from reference TRBV5-8 and TRBJ2-1, is EAGVTQSPTHLIKTRGQQATLRCSPISGHTSVYWYQQALGLGLQFLLWYDEGEERNRGNFPPRFSGRQFPNYSSELNVNALELEDSALYLCASSSRLAGGSYNEQFFGPGTRLTVL.

This rearrangement joins TRBV9 to TRBJ2-7; 11 positions agree with TRBD2. This CDR3 has 16 residues. Trimming at V came to 5 bases and at J to 4 bases, leaving 11 bases not matched to a gene. Germline assignment: CDR1 SGDLS and CDR2 YYNGEE. The CDR3 region is CASSFLPGLAEYEQYF. CDR3 in DNA: TGTGCCAGCAGTTTCCTCCCGGGACTAGCGGAATACGAGCAGTACTTC.